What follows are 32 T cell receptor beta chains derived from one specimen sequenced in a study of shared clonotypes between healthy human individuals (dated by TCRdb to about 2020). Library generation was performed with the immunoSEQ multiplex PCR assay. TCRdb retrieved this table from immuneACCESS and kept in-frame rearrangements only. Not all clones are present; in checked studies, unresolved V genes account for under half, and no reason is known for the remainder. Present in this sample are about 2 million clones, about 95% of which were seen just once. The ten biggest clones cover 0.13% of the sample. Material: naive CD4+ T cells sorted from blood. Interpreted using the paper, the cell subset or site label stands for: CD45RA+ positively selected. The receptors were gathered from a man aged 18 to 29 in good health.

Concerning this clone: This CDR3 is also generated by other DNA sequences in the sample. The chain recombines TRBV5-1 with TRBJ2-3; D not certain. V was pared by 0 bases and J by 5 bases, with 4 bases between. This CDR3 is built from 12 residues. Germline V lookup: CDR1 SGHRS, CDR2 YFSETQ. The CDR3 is CASSLDLDTQYF. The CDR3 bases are TGCGCCAGCAGCTTGGACCTAGATACGCAGTATTTT. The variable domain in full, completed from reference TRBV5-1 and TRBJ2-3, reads KAGVTQTPRYLIKTRGQQVTLSCSPISGHRSVSWYQQTPGQGLQFLFEYFSETQRNKGNFPGRFSGRQFSNSRSEMNVSTLELGDSALYLCASSLDLDTQYFGPGTRLTVL.

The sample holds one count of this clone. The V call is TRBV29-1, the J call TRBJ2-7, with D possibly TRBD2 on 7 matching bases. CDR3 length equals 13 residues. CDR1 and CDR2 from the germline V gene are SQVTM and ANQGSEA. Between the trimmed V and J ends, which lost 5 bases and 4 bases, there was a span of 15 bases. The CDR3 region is CSVWGGQGYEQYF. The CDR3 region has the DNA TGCAGCGTTTGGGGAGGGCAGGGGTACGAGCAGTACTTC.

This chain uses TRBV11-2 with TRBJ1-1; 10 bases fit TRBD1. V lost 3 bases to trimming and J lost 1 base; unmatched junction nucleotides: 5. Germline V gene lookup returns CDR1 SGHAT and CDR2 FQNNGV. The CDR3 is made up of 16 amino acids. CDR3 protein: CASSLTGGKGNTEAFF. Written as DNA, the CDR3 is TGTGCCAGCAGCTTGACAGGGGGCAAGGGGAACACTGAAGCTTTCTTT.

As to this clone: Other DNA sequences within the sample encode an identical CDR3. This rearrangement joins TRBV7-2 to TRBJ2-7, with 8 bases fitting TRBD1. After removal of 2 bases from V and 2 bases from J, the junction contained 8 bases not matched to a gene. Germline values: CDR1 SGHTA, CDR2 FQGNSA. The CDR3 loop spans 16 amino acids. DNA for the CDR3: TGTGCCAGCAGCTTACAGGGGGCCGGAGGCCCCTACGAGCAGTACTTC. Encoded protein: CASSLQGAGGPYEQYF.

Here the CDR3 reads CASSERGGPAYEQYF. The CDR3 DNA reads as TGTGCCAGCAGTGAAAGGGGGGGACCAGCCTACGAGCAGTACTTC. The rearrangement uses TRBV6-1 and TRBJ2-7; tentatively, D is TRBD2 (7 bases). V shed 2 bases and J shed 2 bases, with 13 bases lying between them. Germline V gene lookup returns CDR1 MNHNS and CDR2 SASEGT. The CDR3 length is 15 residues.

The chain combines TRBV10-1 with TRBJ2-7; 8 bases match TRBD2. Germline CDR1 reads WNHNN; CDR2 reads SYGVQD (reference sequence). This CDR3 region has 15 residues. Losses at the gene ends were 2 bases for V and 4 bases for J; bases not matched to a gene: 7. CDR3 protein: CASSEGSGRSYEQYF. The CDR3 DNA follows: TGCGCCAGCAGTGAGGGCAGCGGGAGATCGTACGAGCAGTACTTC.

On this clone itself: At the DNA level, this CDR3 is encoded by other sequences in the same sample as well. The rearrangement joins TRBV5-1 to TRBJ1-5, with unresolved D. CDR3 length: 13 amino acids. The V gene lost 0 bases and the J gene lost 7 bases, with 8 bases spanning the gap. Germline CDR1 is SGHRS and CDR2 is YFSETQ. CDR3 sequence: CASSLGPEQPQHF. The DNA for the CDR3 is TGCGCCAGCAGCTTGGGCCCGGAACAGCCCCAGCATTTT.

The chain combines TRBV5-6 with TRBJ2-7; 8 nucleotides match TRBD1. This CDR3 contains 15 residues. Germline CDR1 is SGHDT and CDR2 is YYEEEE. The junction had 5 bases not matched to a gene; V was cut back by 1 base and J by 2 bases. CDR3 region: CASSLRGTGTYEQYF. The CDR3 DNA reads TGTGCCAGCAGCTTGAGGGGGACAGGAACCTACGAGCAGTACTTC.

Written as DNA, the CDR3 is TGTGCCAGCAGTTTAGCGCAGCGTTTGGGGGGCTACACCTTC. Protein sequence: CASSLAQRLGGYTF. The rearrangement uses TRBV28 and TRBJ1-2; D gene uncertain. Germline loops: CDR1 MDHEN, CDR2 SYDVKM. V was shortened by 2 bases and J by 8 bases, with 15 bases between the two germline ends. The CDR3 spans 14 residues.

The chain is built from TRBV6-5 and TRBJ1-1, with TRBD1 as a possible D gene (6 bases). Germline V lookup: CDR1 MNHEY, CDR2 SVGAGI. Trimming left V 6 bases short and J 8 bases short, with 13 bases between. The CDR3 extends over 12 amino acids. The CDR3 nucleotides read TGTGCCAGCAGGAACCGGGGGCCGGAAGCTTTCTTT. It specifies CASRNRGPEAFF.

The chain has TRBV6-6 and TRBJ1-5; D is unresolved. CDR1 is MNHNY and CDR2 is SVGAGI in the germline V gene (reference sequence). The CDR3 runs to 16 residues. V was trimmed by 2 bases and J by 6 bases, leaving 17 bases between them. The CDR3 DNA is TGTGCCAGCAGTTACCTACCGACCAAAAATGGTCAGCCCCAGCATTTT. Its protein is CASSYLPTKNGQPQHF.

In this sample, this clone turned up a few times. CDR3 DNA: TGTGCCTGGACCCGGGGGCCGAATCAGCCCCAGCATTTT. Protein product: CAWTRGPNQPQHF. The chain carries TRBV30 and TRBJ1-5; D possibly corresponds to TRBD1 (6 bases). The CDR3 spans 13 residues. Germline V lookup: CDR1 GTSNPN, CDR2 SVGIG (reference sequence). The V end was cut by 4 bases, the J end by 4 bases, with 11 bases between.

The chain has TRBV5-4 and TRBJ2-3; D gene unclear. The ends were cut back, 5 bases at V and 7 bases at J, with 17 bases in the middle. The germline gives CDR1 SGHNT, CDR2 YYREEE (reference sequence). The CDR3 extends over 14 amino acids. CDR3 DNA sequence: TGTGCCAGCAGTTCCCCCGATGACATGTATACGCAGTATTTT. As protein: CASSSPDDMYTQYF.

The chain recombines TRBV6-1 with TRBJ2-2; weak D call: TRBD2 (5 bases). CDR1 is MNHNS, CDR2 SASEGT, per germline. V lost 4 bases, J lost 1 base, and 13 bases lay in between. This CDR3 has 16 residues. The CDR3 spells CASSATGGGNTGELFF. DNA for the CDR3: TGTGCCAGCAGTGCCACGGGCGGAGGGAACACCGGGGAGCTGTTTTTT.

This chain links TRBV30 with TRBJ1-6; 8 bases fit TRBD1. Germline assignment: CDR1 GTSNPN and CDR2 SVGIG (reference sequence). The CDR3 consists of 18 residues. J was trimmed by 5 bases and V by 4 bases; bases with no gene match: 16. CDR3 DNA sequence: TGTGCCTGGACTCACCCCGGACAGGGAGGGTGGCATAATTCACCCCTCCACTTT. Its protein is CAWTHPGQGGWHNSPLHF.

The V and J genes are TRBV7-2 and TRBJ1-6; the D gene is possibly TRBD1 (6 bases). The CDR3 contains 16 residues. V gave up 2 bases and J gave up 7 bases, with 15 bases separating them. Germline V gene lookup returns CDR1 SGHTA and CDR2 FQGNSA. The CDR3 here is CASSLLQGEGNSPLHF. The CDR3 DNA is TGTGCCAGCAGCTTACTACAGGGTGAGGGCAATTCACCCCTCCACTTT.

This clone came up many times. For the CDR3, the DNA is TGCGCCAGCAGCCGGTCATCGCCCTCCTACAATGAGCAGTTCTTC. Protein sequence: CASSRSSPSYNEQFF. The rearrangement uses TRBV4-1 and TRBJ2-1; D unclear. Deletions cut 4 bases from V and 0 bases from J, with 10 bases between. Germline V gives CDR1 MGHRA, CDR2 YSYEKL. The CDR3 consists of 15 residues.

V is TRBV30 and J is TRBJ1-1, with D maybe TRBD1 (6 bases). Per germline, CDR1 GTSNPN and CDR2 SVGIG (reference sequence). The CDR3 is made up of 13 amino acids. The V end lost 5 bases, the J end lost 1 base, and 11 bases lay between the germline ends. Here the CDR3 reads CAWSGQSNTEAFF. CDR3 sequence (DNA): TGTGCCTGGTCTGGACAGTCGAACACTGAAGCTTTCTTT.

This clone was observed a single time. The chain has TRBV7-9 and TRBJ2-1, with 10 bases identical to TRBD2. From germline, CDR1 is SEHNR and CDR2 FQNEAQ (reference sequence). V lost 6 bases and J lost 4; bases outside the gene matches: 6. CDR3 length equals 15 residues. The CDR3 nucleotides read TGTGCCAGCAGTCAAGGACTAGCGGAGTACAATGAGCAGTTCTTC. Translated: CASSQGLAEYNEQFF. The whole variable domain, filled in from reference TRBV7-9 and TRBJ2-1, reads DTGVSQNPRHKITKRGQNVTFRCDPISEHNRLYWYRQTLGQGPEFLTYFQNEAQLEKSRLLSDRFSAERPKGSFSTLEIQRTEQGDSAMYLCASSQGLAEYNEQFFGPGTRLTVL.

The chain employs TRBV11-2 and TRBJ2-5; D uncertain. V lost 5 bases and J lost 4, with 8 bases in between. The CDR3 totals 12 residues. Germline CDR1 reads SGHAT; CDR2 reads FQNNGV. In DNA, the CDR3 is TGTGCCAGCAGCGCATTCCGAGAGACCCAGTACTTC. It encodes CASSAFRETQYF.

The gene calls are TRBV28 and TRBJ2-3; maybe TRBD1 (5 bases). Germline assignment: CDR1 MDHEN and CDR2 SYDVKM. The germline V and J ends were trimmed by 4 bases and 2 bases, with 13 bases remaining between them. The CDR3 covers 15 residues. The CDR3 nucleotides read TGTGCCAGCAGTTCACCCGGACAACCCACAGATACGCAGTATTTT. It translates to CASSSPGQPTDTQYF.

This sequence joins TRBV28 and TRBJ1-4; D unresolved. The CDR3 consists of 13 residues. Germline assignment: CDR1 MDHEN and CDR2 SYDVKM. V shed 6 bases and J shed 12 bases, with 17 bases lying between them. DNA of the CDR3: TGTGCCAGCAGGAAACGGGTAGAGGGTGAACTGTTTTTT. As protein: CASRKRVEGELFF.

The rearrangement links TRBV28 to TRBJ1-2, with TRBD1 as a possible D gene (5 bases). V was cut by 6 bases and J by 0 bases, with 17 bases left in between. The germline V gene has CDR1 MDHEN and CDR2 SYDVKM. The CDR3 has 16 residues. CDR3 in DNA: TGTGCCAGCAGCCCTGAGGGGTTCCAAGCTAACTATGGCTACACCTTC. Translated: CASSPEGFQANYGYTF.

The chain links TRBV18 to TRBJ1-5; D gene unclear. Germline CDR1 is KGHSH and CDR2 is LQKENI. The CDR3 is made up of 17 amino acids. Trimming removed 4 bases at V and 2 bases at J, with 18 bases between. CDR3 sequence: CASSLGVGSVGNQPQHF. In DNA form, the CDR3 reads TGTGCCAGCTCACTCGGAGTGGGGAGCGTGGGCAATCAGCCCCAGCATTTT. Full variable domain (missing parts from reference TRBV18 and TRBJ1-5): NAGVMQNPRHLVRRRGQEARLRCSPMKGHSHVYWYRQLPEEGLKFMVYLQKENIIDESGMPKERFSAEFPKEGPSILRIQQVVRGDSAAYFCASSLGVGSVGNQPQHFGDGTRLSIL.

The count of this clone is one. In DNA, the CDR3 is TGCGCCAGCAGCCCAGGGTTCGATTCACCCCTCCACTTT. Residues: CASSPGFDSPLHF. The gene calls are TRBV10-1 and TRBJ1-6; D may be TRBD1 (5 bases). CDR3 length equals 13 residues. CDR1 and CDR2 from the germline V gene are WNHNN and SYGVQD (reference sequence). Trimming took off 6 bases at V and 8 bases at J, with 11 bases between the two ends.

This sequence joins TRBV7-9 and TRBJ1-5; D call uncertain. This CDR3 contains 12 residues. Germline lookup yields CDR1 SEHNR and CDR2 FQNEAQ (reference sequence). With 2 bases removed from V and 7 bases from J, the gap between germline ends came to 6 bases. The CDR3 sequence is CASSLNRQPQHF. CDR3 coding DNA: TGTGCCAGCAGCTTAAATCGACAGCCCCAGCATTTT.

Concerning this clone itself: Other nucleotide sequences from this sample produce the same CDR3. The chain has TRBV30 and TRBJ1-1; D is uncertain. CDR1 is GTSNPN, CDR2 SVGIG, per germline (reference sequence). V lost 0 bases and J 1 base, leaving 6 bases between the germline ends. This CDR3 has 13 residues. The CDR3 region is CAWSVLSNTEAFF. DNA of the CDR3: TGTGCCTGGAGTGTACTCTCGAACACTGAAGCTTTCTTT.

The CDR3 region has the DNA TGTGCCAGCAGCCAAGGGGCAGGGCTGAACACTGAAGCTTTCTTT. It specifies CASSQGAGLNTEAFF. The gene calls are TRBV14 and TRBJ1-1; a weak D match, TRBD1 (5 bases). Germline V CDR1 and CDR2: SGHDN, FVKESK. The germline V and J ends were trimmed by 1 base and 0 bases, with 9 bases remaining between them. The CDR3 sequence is 15 residues long.

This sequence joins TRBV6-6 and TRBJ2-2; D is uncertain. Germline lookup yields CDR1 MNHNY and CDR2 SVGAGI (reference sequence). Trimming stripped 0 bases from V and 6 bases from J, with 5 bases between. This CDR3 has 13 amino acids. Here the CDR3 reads CASSYSAPGELFF. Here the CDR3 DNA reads TGTGCCAGCAGTTACTCCGCCCCCGGGGAGCTGTTTTTT.

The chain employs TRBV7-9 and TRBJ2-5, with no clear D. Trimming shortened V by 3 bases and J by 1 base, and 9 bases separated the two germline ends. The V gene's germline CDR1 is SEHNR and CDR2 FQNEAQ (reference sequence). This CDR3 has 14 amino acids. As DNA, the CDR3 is TGTGCCAGCAGCTTTCCTGCGGCCCAAGAGACCCAGTACTTC. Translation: CASSFPAAQETQYF. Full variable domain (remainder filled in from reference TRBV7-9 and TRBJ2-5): DTGVSQNPRHKITKRGQNVTFRCDPISEHNRLYWYRQTLGQGPEFLTYFQNEAQLEKSRLLSDRFSAERPKGSFSTLEIQRTEQGDSAMYLCASSFPAAQETQYFGPGTRLLVL.

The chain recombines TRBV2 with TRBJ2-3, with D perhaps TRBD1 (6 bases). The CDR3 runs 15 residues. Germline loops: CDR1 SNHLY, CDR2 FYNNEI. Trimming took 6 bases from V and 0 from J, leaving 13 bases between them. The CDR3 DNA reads TGTGCCAGCAGCGCTACAGGGTTAAGCACAGATACGCAGTATTTT. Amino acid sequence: CASSATGLSTDTQYF. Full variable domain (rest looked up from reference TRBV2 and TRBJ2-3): EPEVTQTPSHQVTQMGQEVILRCVPISNHLYFYWYRQILGQKVEFLVSFYNNEISEKSEIFDDQFSVERPDGSNFTLKIRSTKLEDSAMYFCASSATGLSTDTQYFGPGTRLTVL.

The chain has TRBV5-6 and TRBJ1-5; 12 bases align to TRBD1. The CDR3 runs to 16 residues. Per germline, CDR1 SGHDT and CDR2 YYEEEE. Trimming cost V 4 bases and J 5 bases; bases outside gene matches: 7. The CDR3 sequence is CASSTGTGGAHQPQHF. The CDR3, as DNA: TGTGCCAGCAGCACCGGGACAGGGGGCGCGCATCAGCCCCAGCATTTT.